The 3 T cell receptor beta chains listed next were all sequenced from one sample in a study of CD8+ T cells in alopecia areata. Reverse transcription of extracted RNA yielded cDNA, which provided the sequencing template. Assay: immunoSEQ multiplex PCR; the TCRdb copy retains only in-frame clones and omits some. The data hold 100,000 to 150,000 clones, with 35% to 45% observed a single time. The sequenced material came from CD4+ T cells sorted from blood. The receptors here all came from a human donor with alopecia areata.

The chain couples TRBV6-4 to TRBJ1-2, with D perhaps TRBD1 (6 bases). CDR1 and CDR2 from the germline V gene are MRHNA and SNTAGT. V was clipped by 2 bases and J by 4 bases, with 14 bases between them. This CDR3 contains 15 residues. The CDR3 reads CASSDPEQGTYGYTF. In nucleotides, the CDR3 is TGTGCCAGCAGTGACCCAGAACAGGGAACCTATGGCTACACCTTC.

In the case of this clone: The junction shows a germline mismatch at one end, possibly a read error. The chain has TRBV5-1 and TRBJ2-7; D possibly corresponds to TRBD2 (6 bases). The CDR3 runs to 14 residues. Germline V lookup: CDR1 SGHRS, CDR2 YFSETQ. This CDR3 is CASSSGTAGPQVSF. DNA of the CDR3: TGCGCCAGCAGCTCGGGGACGGCGGGACCCCAGGTCAGCTTC.

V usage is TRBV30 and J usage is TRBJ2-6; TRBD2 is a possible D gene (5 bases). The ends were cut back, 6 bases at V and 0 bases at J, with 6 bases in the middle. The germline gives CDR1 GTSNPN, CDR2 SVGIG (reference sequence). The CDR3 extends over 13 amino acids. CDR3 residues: CACRGSGANVLTF. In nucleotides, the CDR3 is TGTGCCTGTCGGGGCTCTGGGGCCAACGTCCTGACTTTC.